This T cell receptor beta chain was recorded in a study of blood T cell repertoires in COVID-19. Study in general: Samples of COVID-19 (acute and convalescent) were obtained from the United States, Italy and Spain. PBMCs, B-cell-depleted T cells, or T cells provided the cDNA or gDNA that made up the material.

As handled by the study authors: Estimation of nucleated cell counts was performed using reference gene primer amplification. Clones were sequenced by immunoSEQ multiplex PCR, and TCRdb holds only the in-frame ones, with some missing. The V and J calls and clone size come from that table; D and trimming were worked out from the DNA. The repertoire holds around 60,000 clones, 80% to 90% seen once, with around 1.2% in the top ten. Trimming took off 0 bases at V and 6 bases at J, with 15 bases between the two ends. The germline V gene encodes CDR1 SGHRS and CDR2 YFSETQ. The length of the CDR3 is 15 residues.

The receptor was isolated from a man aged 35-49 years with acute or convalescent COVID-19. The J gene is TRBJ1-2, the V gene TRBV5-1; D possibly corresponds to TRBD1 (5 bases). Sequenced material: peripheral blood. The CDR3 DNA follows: TGCGCCAGCAGCTTGGACGGGACTGACGGGAATGGCTACACCTTC. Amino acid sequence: CASSLDGTDGNGYTF.